The next 15 T cell receptor beta chains were all read from a single sample in a study of T-cell reconstitution after alpha-beta-depleted transplantation in children. As it was prepared, the TCRbeta library received unique molecular identifiers. TCRdb recomputed calls from the PCR reads with MiXCR, one row per CDR3 protein. Here the sample spans approximately 170,000 distinct CDR3 sequences, approximately 12% being singletons. Sequences were derived from PBMCs, sampled before TCRalphabeta/CD19-depleted stem cell transplant. The receptor set was obtained from a boy aged 2 to 9 with acute myeloid leukemia, due to receive a stem cell transplant.

This clonotype was counted at least ten times. The chain has TRBV7-2 and TRBJ2-3, with 8 bases aligning to TRBD2. In germline, CDR1 is SGHTA, CDR2 FQGNSA. After removal of 5 bases from V and 2 bases from J, the junction contained 6 bases not matched to a gene. CDR3 size: 15 residues. The CDR3 nucleotides read TGTGCCAGCAGCCGGCCGGGGGGGCACACAGATACGCAGTATTTT. Its protein product is CASSRPGGHTDTQYF. Looking up the rest from reference TRBV7-2 and TRBJ2-3 gives the full variable domain: GAGVSQSPSNKVTEKGKDVELRCDPISGHTALYWYRQSLGQGLEFLIYFQGNSAPDKSGLPSDRFSAERTGGSVSTLTIQRTQQEDSAVYLCASSRPGGHTDTQYFGPGTRLTVL.

The sample holds many counts of this clonotype. The J gene is TRBJ2-6, the V gene TRBV5-1, with 9 bases fitting TRBD1. This CDR3 comprises 18 residues. J was trimmed by 3 bases and V by 4 bases; bases with no gene match: 11. Germline V gives CDR1 SGHRS, CDR2 YFSETQ. The CDR3 DNA reads as TGCGCCAGCAGCCCGTTATCACAGGGGGCTAGTGGGGCCAACGTCCTGACTTTC. Translated: CASSPLSQGASGANVLTF.

This clonotype has at least ten counts. The chain links TRBV20-1 to TRBJ1-5; no definite D call. This CDR3 contains 14 residues. V was clipped by 2 bases and J by 5 bases, with 13 bases between them. CDR1 and CDR2 (germline): DFQATT, SNEGSKA (reference sequence). The CDR3 loop reads CSARYPSNDQPQHF. As DNA, the CDR3 is TGCAGTGCTAGATATCCCTCCAATGATCAGCCCCAGCATTTT.

A note on this clonotype: A read error may be the cause here, since a much bigger clone is one base away. The rearrangement joins TRBV20-1 to TRBJ2-1, with 8 nucleotides matching TRBD2. This CDR3 region has 16 residues. From germline, CDR1 is DFQATT and CDR2 SNEGSKA (reference sequence). Here the CDR3 DNA reads TGCAGTGCTAGGATGGCGGGGGGCGGTTCCTACAATGAGCAGTTGTTC. It specifies CSARMAGGGSYNEQLF.

This clonotype was counted at least ten times. This chain links TRBV5-1 with TRBJ2-1; 10 nucleotides align to TRBD1. This CDR3 contains 15 residues. Germline lookup yields CDR1 SGHRS and CDR2 YFSETQ. J gave up 12 bases and V 2 bases, and 11 bases lay outside the gene matches. CDR3 sequence (DNA): TGCGCCAGCAGCTTTATGACTTTGACAGGGGGCGGGCAGTTCTTC. This translates into CASSFMTLTGGGQFF.

The table lists this clonotype with many counts. V gene TRBV20-1 combines with J gene TRBJ2-2; 11 positions agree with TRBD2. With V trimmed by 5 bases and J by 8 bases, 10 bases remained unmatched. This CDR3 has 15 amino acids. Germline V gene sequence: CDR1 DFQATT, CDR2 SNEGSKA (reference sequence). The CDR3 DNA is TGCAGTGCTCCACTAGCGGGAGTTAATAGTGGGGAGCTGTTTTTT. It codes for CSAPLAGVNSGELFF.

The V and J genes are TRBV20-1 and TRBJ2-5; D is unclear. CDR3 length: 15 amino acids. V lost 1 base, J lost 5 bases, and 17 bases lay in between. Germline CDR1 DFQATT, CDR2 SNEGSKA (reference sequence). The CDR3 spells CSARARQWPGETQYF. The CDR3 DNA reads as TGCAGTGCTAGAGCTCGTCAATGGCCTGGGGAGACCCAGTACTTC.

This clonotype was seen at least ten times. The gene calls are TRBV12-3 or TRBV12-4 and TRBJ2-7; D ambiguous. V was cut by 5 bases and J by 5 bases, with 10 bases left in between. The CDR3 spans 12 residues. CDR3 loop: CASSPRVDEQYF. The CDR3 DNA follows: TGTGCCAGCAGTCCCCGGGTTGACGAGCAGTACTTC.

The V gene is TRBV29-1, the J gene TRBJ1-1; maybe TRBD1 (5 bases). Germline V gives CDR1 SQVTM, CDR2 ANQGSEA. V shed 6 bases and J shed 5 bases, with 19 bases lying between them. This CDR3 is built from 14 residues. In DNA form, the CDR3 reads TGCAGCGTCCCCGGGGGAGGAGGTCATACTGAAGCTTTCTTT. It yields the protein CSVPGGGGHTEAFF.

This clonotype was found many times. The chain is built from TRBV20-1 and TRBJ2-1; 12 nucleotides line up with TRBD2. There are 16 residues in the CDR3. Germline V gives CDR1 DFQATT, CDR2 SNEGSKA (reference sequence). J gave up 4 bases and V 0 bases, and 4 bases lay outside the gene matches. Here the CDR3 reads CSARDHTSGGYNEQFF. CDR3 DNA sequence: TGCAGTGCTAGAGATCACACTAGCGGGGGGTACAATGAGCAGTTCTTC.

This clonotype was recorded many times. The J gene is TRBJ2-1, the V gene TRBV7-9; D possibly matches TRBD1 or TRBD2 (5 bases each). The germline V gene encodes CDR1 SEHNR and CDR2 FQNEAQ (reference sequence). The CDR3 length is 17 residues. Trimming cost V 3 bases and J 5 bases, with 20 bases left between them. CDR3 residues: CASSLPLTGPNNNEQFF. Written as DNA, the CDR3 is TGTGCCAGCAGCTTGCCCTTGACGGGACCGAATAACAATGAGCAGTTCTTC.

There are many counts of this clonotype. Here the CDR3 reads CASSLNAGGNYEQYV. Written as DNA, the CDR3 is TGTGCCAGCAGCTTAAACGCGGGGGGGAACTACGAGCAGTACGTC. The chain carries TRBV7-2 and TRBJ2-7; TRBD2 aligns across 9 bases. J gave up 3 bases and V 2 bases, and 5 bases lay outside the gene matches. CDR1 SGHTA and CDR2 FQGNSA come from the germline V gene. This CDR3 contains 15 residues.

This clonotype appeared many times. The J gene is TRBJ2-3, the V gene TRBV5-1; tentatively, D is TRBD1 (6 bases). CDR3 size: 14 residues. Germline loops: CDR1 SGHRS, CDR2 YFSETQ. V lost 4 bases and J lost 2, with 11 bases in between. This CDR3 reads CASSPGQLTDTQYF. CDR3 DNA: TGCGCCAGCAGCCCAGGACAGCTCACAGATACGCAGTATTTT.

This clonotype has ten or more counts. This rearrangement joins TRBV5-1 to TRBJ2-3; TRBD2 is a possible D gene (6 bases). The V and J ends lost 4 bases and 0 bases respectively, with 15 bases between them. From germline, CDR1 is SGHRS and CDR2 YFSETQ. This CDR3 contains 16 residues. CDR3 protein: CASSSRDLPSTDTQYF. The DNA for the CDR3 is TGCGCCAGCAGCAGCCGGGACTTACCTAGCACAGATACGCAGTATTTT.

This clonotype was found many times. The V gene is TRBV12-3 or TRBV12-4, the J gene TRBJ2-3; weak D call: TRBD2 (6 bases). The CDR3 is 19 amino acids. The V end lost 3 bases, the J end lost 0 bases, and 22 bases lay between the germline ends. This CDR3 is CASSFSFSMAGLSTDTQYF. For the CDR3, the DNA is TGTGCCAGCAGTTTCTCTTTCTCGATGGCGGGGCTCAGCACAGATACGCAGTATTTT.